A selection of T cell receptor beta chains follows, all from one sample in a study of cytomegalovirus exposure and HLA in healthy donors. The protocol was immunoSEQ multiplex PCR, while the TCRdb copy is restricted to in-frame clones and leaves out a portion. The data hold some 90,000 clones, with 65% observed a single time. Sequenced: PBMCs. The receptors stem from a boy between 10 and 17 years old in good health and CMV-seropositive. Each CDR3 is given with its conserved first and last residue. Fields, in order: V gene, J gene, CDR3 length, CDR3 protein.

V gene: TRBV15
J gene: TRBJ2-7
CDR3 length: 13
CDR3 protein: CATSRAPLYEQYF

V gene: TRBV7-3
J gene: TRBJ1-5
CDR3 length: 13
CDR3 protein: CASSLGSGQPQHF

V gene: TRBV7-3
J gene: TRBJ2-2
CDR3 length: 17
CDR3 protein: CASSLIGTRTNTGELFF

V gene: TRBV28
J gene: TRBJ2-1
CDR3 length: 12
CDR3 protein: CASSFAYNEQFF

V gene: TRBV5-5
J gene: TRBJ2-6
CDR3 length: 18
CDR3 protein: CASSRSLAESSGANVLTF

V gene: TRBV30
J gene: TRBJ2-2
CDR3 length: 11
CDR3 protein: CAWTASGELFF

V gene: TRBV25-1
J gene: TRBJ2-3
CDR3 length: 14
CDR3 protein: CASSELVSTDTQYF

V gene: TRBV6-6
J gene: TRBJ2-5
CDR3 length: 12
CDR3 protein: CASSYRGETQYF

V gene: TRBV7-9
J gene: TRBJ1-6
CDR3 length: 14
CDR3 protein: CASSRDSFNSPLHF

V gene: TRBV4-2
J gene: TRBJ1-6
CDR3 length: 17
CDR3 protein: CASSQGLVQDDNSPLHF

V gene: TRBV7-9
J gene: TRBJ1-1
CDR3 length: 14
CDR3 protein: CASSQDGGGTEAFF

V gene: TRBV6-5
J gene: TRBJ2-1
CDR3 length: 12
CDR3 protein: CASSTSINEQFF

V gene: TRBV7-2
J gene: TRBJ1-4
CDR3 length: 14
CDR3 protein: CASSLETGHEKLFF

V gene: TRBV7-6
J gene: TRBJ1-4
CDR3 length: 17
CDR3 protein: CASSLSVSRGAMEKLFF

V gene: TRBV30
J gene: TRBJ1-5
CDR3 length: 16
CDR3 protein: CAWSVKGAGPRPPQHF

V gene: TRBV5-1
J gene: TRBJ1-1
CDR3 length: 17
CDR3 protein: CASSLRPGDRVHTEAFF

V gene: TRBV6-1
J gene: TRBJ1-1
CDR3 length: 12
CDR3 protein: CASRGTSGQAFF

V gene: TRBV5-8
J gene: TRBJ1-1
CDR3 length: 14
CDR3 protein: CASSWGQGDTEAFF

V gene: TRBV10-3
J gene: TRBJ2-7
CDR3 length: 13
CDR3 protein: CAISQTGTYEQYF

V gene: TRBV18
J gene: TRBJ1-4
CDR3 length: 14
CDR3 protein: CASSPHGGLEKLFF

V gene: TRBV4-1
J gene: TRBJ1-5
CDR3 length: 19
CDR3 protein: CASSQAPMRYRDGNQPQHF

V gene: TRBV30
J gene: TRBJ2-7
CDR3 length: 13
CDR3 protein: CAWSAGRGYEQYF

V gene: TRBV7-9
J gene: TRBJ2-6
CDR3 length: 13
CDR3 protein: CASSSLGASVLTF

V gene: TRBV9
J gene: TRBJ2-1
CDR3 length: 15
CDR3 protein: CASSVDTGIYNEQFF

V gene: TRBV30
J gene: TRBJ1-5
CDR3 length: 14
CDR3 protein: CAWDGGTRSQPQHF

V gene: TRBV6-1
J gene: TRBJ1-1
CDR3 length: 14
CDR3 protein: CASSRDRGRTEAFF

V gene: TRBV6-5
J gene: TRBJ1-1
CDR3 length: 13
CDR3 protein: CASSTGKNTEAFF

V gene: TRBV6-5
J gene: TRBJ1-4
CDR3 length: 15
CDR3 protein: CASSPYGTPNEKLFF

V gene: TRBV14
J gene: TRBJ2-1
CDR3 length: 12
CDR3 protein: CASSQFPGSEFF

V gene: TRBV29-1
J gene: TRBJ1-2
CDR3 length: 13
CDR3 protein: CSVEDGRGYGYTF

V gene: TRBV27
J gene: TRBJ2-1
CDR3 length: 13
CDR3 protein: CASSNRGYNEQFF

V gene: TRBV2
J gene: TRBJ2-7
CDR3 length: 15
CDR3 protein: CASTPTGTSSYEQYF

V gene: TRBV5-1
J gene: TRBJ1-4
CDR3 length: 14
CDR3 protein: CASSLEGGWEKLFF

V gene: TRBV19
J gene: TRBJ1-2
CDR3 length: 12
CDR3 protein: CASRRINYGYTF